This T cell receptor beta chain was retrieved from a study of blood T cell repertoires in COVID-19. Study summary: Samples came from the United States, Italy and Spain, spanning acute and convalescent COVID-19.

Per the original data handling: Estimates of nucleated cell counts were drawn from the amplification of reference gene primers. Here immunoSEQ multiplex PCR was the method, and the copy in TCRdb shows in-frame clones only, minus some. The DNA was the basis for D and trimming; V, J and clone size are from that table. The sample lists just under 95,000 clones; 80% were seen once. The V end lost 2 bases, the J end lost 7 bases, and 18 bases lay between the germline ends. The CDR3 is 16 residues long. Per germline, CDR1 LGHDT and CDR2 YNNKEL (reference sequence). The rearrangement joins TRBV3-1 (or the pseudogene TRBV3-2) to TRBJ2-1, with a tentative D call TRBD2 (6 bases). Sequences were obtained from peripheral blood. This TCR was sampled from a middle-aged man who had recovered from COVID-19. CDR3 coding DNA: TGTGCCAGCAGCCAATTGTTGGGTGGAGGGGCTAATGAGCAGTTCTTC. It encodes CASSQLLGGGANEQFF.